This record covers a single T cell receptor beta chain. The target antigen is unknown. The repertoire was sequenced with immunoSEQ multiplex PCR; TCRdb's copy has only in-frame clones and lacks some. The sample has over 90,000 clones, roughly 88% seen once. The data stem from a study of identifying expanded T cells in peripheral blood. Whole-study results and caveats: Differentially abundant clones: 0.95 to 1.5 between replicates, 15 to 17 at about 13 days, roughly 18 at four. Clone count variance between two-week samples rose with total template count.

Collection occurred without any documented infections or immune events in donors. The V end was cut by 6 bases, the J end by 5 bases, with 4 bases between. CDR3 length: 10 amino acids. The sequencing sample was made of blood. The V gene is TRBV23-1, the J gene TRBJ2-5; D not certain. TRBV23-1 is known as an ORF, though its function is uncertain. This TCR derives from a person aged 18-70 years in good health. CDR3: CASSLETQYF. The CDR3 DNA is TGCGCCAGCAGCCTGGAGACCCAGTACTTC.